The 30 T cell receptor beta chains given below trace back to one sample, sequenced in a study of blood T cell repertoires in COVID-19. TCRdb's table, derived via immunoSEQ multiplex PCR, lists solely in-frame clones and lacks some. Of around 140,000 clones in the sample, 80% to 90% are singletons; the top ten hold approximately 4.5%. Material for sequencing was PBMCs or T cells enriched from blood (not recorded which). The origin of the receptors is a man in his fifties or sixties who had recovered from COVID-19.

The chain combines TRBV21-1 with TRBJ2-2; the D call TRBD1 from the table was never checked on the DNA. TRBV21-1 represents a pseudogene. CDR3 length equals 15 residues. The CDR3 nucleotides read TGTGCCAGCAGCATAAGGGGACAGAACACCGGGGAGCTGTTTTTT. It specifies CASSIRGQNTGELFF.

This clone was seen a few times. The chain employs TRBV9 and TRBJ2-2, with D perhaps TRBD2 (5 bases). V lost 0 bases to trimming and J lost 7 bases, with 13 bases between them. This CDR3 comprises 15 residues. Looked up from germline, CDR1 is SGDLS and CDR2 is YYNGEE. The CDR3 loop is CASSVEGSGLGELFF. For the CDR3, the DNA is TGTGCCAGCAGCGTAGAGGGAAGCGGCCTCGGGGAGCTGTTTTTT. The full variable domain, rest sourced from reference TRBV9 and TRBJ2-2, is DSGVTQTPKHLITATGQRVTLRCSPRSGDLSVYWYQQSLDQGLQFLIQYYNGEERAKGNILERFSAQQFPDLHSELNLSSLELGDSALYFCASSVEGSGLGELFFGEGSRLTVL.

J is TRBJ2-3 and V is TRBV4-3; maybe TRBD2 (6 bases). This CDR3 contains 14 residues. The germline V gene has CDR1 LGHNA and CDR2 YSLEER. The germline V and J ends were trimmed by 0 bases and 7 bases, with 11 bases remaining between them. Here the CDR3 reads CASSQEGGGYTQYF. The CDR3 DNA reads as TGCGCCAGCAGCCAAGAGGGAGGAGGGTATACGCAGTATTTT.

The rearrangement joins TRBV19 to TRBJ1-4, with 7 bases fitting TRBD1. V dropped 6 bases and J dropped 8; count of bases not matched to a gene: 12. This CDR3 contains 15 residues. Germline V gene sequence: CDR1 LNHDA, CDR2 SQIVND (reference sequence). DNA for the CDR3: TGTGCCAGTAGCAGCGAGACAGGGTTCGCGGAAAAACTGTTTTTT. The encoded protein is CASSSETGFAEKLFF.

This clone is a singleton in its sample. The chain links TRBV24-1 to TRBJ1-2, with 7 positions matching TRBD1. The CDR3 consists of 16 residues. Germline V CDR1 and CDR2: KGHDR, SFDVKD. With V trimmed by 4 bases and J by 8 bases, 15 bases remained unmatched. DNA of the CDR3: TGTGCCACCAGTGAGAGAGCCGGGACAGAGGTGGGGGGCTACACCTTC. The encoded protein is CATSERAGTEVGGYTF.

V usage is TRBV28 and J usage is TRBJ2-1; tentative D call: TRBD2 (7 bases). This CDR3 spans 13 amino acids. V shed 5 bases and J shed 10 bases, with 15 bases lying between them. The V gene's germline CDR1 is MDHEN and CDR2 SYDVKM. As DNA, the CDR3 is TGTGCCAGCAGTCCCCCGGGGGGCCGGGAGCAGTTCTTC. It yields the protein CASSPPGGREQFF.

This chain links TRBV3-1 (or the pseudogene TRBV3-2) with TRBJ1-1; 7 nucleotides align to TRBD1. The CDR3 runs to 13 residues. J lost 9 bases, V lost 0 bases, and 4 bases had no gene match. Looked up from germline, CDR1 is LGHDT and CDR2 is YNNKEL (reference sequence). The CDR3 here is CASSQDLDRKAFF. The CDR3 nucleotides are TGTGCCAGCAGCCAAGACTTGGACAGGAAAGCTTTCTTT.

The CDR3: CSASRPGIGGYTF. CDR3 DNA: TGCAGTGCTAGTAGGCCAGGGATCGGTGGCTACACCTTC. This chain joins TRBV20-1 and TRBJ1-2; tentatively, D is TRBD1 (5 bases). The V end was cut by 3 bases, the J end by 7 bases, with 15 bases between. The CDR3 is 13 residues long. The V gene's germline CDR1 is DFQATT and CDR2 SNEGSKA (reference sequence).

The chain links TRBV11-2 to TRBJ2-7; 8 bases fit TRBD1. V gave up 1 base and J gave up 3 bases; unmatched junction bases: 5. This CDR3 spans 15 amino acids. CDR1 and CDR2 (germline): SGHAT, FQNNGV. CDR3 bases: TGTGCCAGCAGCTTAGTGACAGGGGACTTCTACGAGCAGTACTTC. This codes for CASSLVTGDFYEQYF.

The DNA of the CDR3 is TGTGCCAGCAGTTTACTTTCCCGAGGAGCTTTCTTT. Translated, it gives CASSLLSRGAFF. The V and J genes are TRBV6-2 or TRBV6-3 and TRBJ1-1, with D unresolved. V gave up 4 bases and J gave up 10 bases, with 13 bases separating them. CDR3 length: 12 amino acids. Germline CDR1 is MNHEY and CDR2 is SVGEGT.

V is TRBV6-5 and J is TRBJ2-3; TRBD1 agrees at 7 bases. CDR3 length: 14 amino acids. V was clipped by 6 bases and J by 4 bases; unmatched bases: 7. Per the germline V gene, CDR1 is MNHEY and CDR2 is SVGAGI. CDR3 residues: CASRTHRGPDTQYF. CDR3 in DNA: TGTGCCAGCAGAACACACAGGGGCCCAGATACGCAGTATTTT.

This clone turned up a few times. The CDR3 DNA follows: TGTGCCAGCAGCGCTGGACAGGGGGGAAACTATGGCTACACCTTC. Its translation is CASSAGQGGNYGYTF. The V and J genes are TRBV9 and TRBJ1-2; 10 nucleotides agree with TRBD1. The CDR3 runs to 15 residues. Germline-derived CDR1 and CDR2 are SGDLS and YYNGEE. Trimming took 3 bases from V and 2 from J; bases not matched to a gene: 4.

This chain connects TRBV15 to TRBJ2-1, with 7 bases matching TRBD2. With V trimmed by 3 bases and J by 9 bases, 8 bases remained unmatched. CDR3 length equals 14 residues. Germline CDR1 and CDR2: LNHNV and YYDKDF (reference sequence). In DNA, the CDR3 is TGTGCCACCAGCAGGGCACGAACTAGCGCTGAGCAGTTCTTC. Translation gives CATSRARTSAEQFF.

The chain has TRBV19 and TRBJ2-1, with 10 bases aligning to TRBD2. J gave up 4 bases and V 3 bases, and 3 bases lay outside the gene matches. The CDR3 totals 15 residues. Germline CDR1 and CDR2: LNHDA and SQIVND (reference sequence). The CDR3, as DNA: TGTGCCAGTAGTATCCCTAGCGGGGGATACAATGAGCAGTTCTTC. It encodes CASSIPSGGYNEQFF. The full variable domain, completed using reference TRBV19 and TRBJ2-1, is DGGITQSPKYLFRKEGQNVTLSCEQNLNHDAMYWYRQDPGQGLRLIYYSQIVNDFQKGDIAEGYSVSREKKESFPLTVTSAQKNPTAFYLCASSIPSGGYNEQFFGPGTRLTVL.

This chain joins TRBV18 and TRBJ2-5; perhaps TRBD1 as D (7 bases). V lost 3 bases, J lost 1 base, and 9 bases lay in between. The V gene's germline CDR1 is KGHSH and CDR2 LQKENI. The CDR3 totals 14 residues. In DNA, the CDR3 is TGTGCCAGCTCACCGCGGGACAGCCAAGAGACCCAGTACTTC. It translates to CASSPRDSQETQYF.

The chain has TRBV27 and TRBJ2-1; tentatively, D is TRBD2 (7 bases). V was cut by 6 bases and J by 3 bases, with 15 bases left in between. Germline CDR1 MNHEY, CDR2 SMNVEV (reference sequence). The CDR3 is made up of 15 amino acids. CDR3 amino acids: CASRFEGEGYNEQFF. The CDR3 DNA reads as TGTGCCAGCAGGTTTGAGGGGGAGGGCTACAATGAGCAGTTCTTC.

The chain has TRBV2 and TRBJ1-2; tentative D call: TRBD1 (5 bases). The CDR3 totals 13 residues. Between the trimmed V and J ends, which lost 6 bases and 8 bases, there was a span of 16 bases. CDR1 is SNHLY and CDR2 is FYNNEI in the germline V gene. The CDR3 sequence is CASRPTEYGGYTF. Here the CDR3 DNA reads TGTGCCAGCAGGCCGACAGAGTATGGAGGCTACACCTTC.

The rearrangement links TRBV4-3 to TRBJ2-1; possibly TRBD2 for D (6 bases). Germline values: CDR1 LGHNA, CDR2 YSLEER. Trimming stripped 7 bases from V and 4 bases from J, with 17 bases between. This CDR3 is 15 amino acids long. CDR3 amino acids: CASTSSGDSYNEQFF. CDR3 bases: TGCGCCAGCACCTCCTCGGGGGACTCTTACAATGAGCAGTTCTTC.

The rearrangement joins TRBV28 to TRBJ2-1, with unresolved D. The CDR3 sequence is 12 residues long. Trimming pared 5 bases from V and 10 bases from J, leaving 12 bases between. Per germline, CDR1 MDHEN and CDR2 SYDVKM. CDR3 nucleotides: TGTGCCAGCAGTCCCTGGTCCCGGGAGCAGTTCTTC. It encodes CASSPWSREQFF.

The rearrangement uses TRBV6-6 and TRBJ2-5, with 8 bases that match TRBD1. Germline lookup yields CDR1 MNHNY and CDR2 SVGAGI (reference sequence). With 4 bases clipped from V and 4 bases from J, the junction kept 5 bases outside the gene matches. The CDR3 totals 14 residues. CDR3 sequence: CASSSRTGTETQYF. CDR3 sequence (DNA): TGTGCCAGCAGTTCGCGGACAGGGACAGAGACCCAGTACTTC.

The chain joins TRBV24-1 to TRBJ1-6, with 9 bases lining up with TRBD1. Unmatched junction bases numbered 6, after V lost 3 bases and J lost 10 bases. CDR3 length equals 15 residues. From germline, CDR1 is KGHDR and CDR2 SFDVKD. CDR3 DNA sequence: TGTGCCACCAGTGATCCTAGAACAGGGGGCTCACCCCTCCACTTT. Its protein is CATSDPRTGGSPLHF.

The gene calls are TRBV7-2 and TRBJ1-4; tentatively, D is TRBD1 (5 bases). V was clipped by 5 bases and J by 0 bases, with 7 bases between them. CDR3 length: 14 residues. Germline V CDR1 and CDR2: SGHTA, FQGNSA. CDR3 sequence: CASSPQATNEKLFF. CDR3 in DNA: TGTGCCAGCAGCCCACAGGCAACTAATGAAAAACTGTTTTTT.

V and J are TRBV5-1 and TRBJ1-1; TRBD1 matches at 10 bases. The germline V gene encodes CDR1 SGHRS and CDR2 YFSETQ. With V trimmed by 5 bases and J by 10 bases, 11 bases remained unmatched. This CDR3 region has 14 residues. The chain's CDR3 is CASSSGQGPRGAFF. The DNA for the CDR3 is TGCGCCAGCAGTTCGGGACAGGGGCCCCGGGGAGCTTTCTTT.

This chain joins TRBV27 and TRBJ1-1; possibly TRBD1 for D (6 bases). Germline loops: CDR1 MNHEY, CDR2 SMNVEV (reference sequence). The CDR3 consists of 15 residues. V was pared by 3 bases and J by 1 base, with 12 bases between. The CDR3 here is CASSFSRGPNTEAFF. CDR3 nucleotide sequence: TGTGCCAGCAGTTTTTCCAGGGGCCCGAACACTGAAGCTTTCTTT.

The CDR3: CASSLGPDYEQYF. CDR3 DNA: TGTGCCAGCAGTTTAGGGCCGGACTACGAGCAGTACTTC. The V call is TRBV28, the J call TRBJ2-7, with D unresolved. V lost 2 bases and J lost 3, with 8 bases in between. Germline CDR1 reads MDHEN; CDR2 reads SYDVKM. The CDR3 length is 13 residues.

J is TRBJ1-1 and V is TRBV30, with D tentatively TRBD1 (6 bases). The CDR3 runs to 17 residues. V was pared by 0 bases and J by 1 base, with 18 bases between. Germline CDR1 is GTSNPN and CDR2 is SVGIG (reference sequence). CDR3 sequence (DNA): TGTGCCTGGAGTGTACGGCGGACAGCCCTCAAGAACACTGAAGCTTTCTTT. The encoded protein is CAWSVRRTALKNTEAFF.

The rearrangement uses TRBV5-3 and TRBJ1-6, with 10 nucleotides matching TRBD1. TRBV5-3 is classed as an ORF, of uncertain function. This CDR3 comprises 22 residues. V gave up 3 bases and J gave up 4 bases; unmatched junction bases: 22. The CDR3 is CARSSSDRGTLGMAQYNSPLHF. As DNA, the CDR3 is TGTGCCAGAAGCTCCTCGGACAGGGGGACTTTGGGTATGGCCCAATATAATTCACCCCTCCACTTT.

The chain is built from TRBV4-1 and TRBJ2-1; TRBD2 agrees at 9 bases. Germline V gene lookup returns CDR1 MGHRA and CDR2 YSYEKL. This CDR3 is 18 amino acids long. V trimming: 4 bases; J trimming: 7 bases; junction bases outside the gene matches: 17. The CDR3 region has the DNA TGCGCCAGCAGCCCCGGATTAAGTAGCGGGGGTCTGCGAAATGAGCAGTTCTTC. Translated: CASSPGLSSGGLRNEQFF.

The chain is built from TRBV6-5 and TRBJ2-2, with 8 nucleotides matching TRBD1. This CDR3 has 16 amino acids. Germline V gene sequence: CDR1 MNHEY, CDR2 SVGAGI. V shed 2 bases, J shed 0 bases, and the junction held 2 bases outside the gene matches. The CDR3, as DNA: TGTGCCAGCAGTTACCGACAGGGGCCGAACACCGGGGAGCTGTTTTTT. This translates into CASSYRQGPNTGELFF.

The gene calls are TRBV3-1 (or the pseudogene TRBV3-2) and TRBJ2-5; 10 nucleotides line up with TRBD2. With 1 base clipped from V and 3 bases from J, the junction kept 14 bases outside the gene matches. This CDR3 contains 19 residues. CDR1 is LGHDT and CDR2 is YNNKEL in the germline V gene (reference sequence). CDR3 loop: CASSQGLASGGLAKETQYF. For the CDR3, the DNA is TGTGCCAGCAGCCAAGGTCTAGCTAGCGGGGGCCTAGCGAAAGAGACCCAGTACTTC.